Listed below are T cell receptor beta chains from one sample, sequenced in a study of T cell repertoires in cytomegalovirus infection. Their target antigens are unknown. TCRdb reprocessed the reads with MiXCR, giving one entry per CDR3 protein. The sample consists of 700,000 to 900,000 distinct CDR3 sequences, under 35% of them appearing once. The sample here was cultured CD8+ T cells from PBMCs, taken from culture after CMV antigen stimulation. These receptor sequences come from a human donor in good health (CMV status not recorded). Some clones in this sample may be carry-over from other donors' samples. Each CDR3 is given with its conserved first and last residue.

v_call,j_call,cdr3_aa
TRBV6-1,TRBJ2-7,CASSHGAGDSEQYF
TRBV27,TRBJ2-3,CASSFIVGTDTQYF
TRBV27,TRBJ2-1,CASSSPSDEQFF
TRBV27,TRBJ2-6,CASSFTGGANVLTF
TRBV6-1,TRBJ2-5,CASSDGTPYQETQYF
TRBV12-3/TRBV12-4,TRBJ1-1,CASSLRQETEAFF
TRBV6-1,TRBJ2-1,CASSQGLARKSSYNEQFF
TRBV6-2/TRBV6-3,TRBJ2-7,CASSYDRQGPYEQYF
TRBV20-1,TRBJ1-5,CSANPGGNQPQHF
TRBV27,TRBJ2-1,CASSSTAYNEQFF
TRBV20-1,TRBJ2-1,CSAPGQSSYNEQFF
TRBV11-1,TRBJ2-1,CASSLSGHNEQFF
TRBV12-3/TRBV12-4,TRBJ2-5,CASSANTGLAGGETQYF
TRBV12-3/TRBV12-4,TRBJ1-5,CASSQPGPDQPQHF
TRBV14,TRBJ1-1,CAGSPRPWGGTEAFF
TRBV12-3/TRBV12-4,TRBJ2-3,CASRLRLAPSTDTQYF
TRBV6-1,TRBJ1-2,CASRGYRDTPGDYGYTF
TRBV27,TRBJ2-1,CASSLLAGSGDEQFF
TRBV12-5,TRBJ2-7,CASGPLDEQYF
TRBV23-1,TRBJ2-1,CASSQSSQGTSYNEQFF
TRBV6-1,TRBJ1-5,CASSERQSNQPQHF
TRBV3-1,TRBJ1-1,CASSQEYRPEAFF
TRBV7-9,TRBJ1-6,CASSAGQVYNSPLHF
TRBV7-3,TRBJ2-2,CASSDSANTGELFF
TRBV12-3/TRBV12-4,TRBJ2-3,CASSFPATGTDTQYF
TRBV9,TRBJ1-2,CASSPTQGAYGYTF
TRBV6-2/TRBV6-3,TRBJ2-4,CASSPGTSAEAKNIQYF